These 25 T cell receptor beta chains were all obtained from the same sample, sequenced in a study of blood T cell repertoires in COVID-19. Assay used: immunoSEQ multiplex PCR; TCRdb lists only in-frame clones, some missing. The data contain about 130,000 clones, around 86% of them seen just once; the ten biggest clones take up over 20%. Sequenced input: peripheral blood. These receptors were taken from an elderly woman with acute or convalescent COVID-19.

The chain joins TRBV7-9 to TRBJ2-5, with a tentative D call TRBD2 (6 bases). From germline, CDR1 is SEHNR and CDR2 FQNEAQ (reference sequence). The CDR3 is made up of 17 amino acids. V lost 5 bases and J lost 1, with 20 bases in between. As DNA, the CDR3 is TGTGCCAGCAGCGCCCGGGAGTTAATTGGGTTCCAAGAGACCCAGTACTTC. Translated: CASSARELIGFQETQYF.

V and J are TRBV4-1 and TRBJ2-4; TRBD2 agrees at 16 bases. Losses at the gene ends were 4 bases for V and 8 bases for J; bases not matched to a gene: 5. The CDR3 contains 16 residues. The germline CDR1 and CDR2 sequences are MGHRA and YSYEKL. The CDR3 sequence: CASSPGLAGGQDIQYF. The CDR3 DNA is TGCGCCAGCAGCCCGGGACTAGCGGGGGGGCAGGACATTCAGTACTTC.

This clone occurred a few times. V usage is TRBV6-6 and J usage is TRBJ1-6, with 7 positions matching TRBD1. The germline V gene encodes CDR1 MNHNY and CDR2 SVGAGI (reference sequence). This CDR3 is built from 13 residues. V lost 10 bases and J lost 10; bases outside the gene matches: 10. CDR3 sequence: CATAPGGISPLHF. CDR3 sequence (DNA): TGTGCCACCGCGCCAGGGGGGATCTCACCCCTCCACTTT.

The genes are TRBV20-1 and TRBJ2-3; TRBD1 aligns across 9 bases. V lost 3 bases to trimming and J lost 3 bases; unmatched junction nucleotides: 7. The CDR3 is 15 residues long. The germline CDR1 and CDR2 sequences are DFQATT and SNEGSKA (reference sequence). For the CDR3, the DNA is TGCAGTGCTAGTGCCGGGACAGGGAGGACAGATACGCAGTATTTT. It specifies CSASAGTGRTDTQYF.

This clone has just a few counts. This rearrangement joins TRBV7-9 to TRBJ1-2; 7 bases match TRBD1. Germline assignment: CDR1 SEHNR and CDR2 FQNEAQ (reference sequence). The CDR3 spans 13 residues. V gave up 5 bases and J gave up 8 bases; unmatched junction bases: 8. The CDR3, as DNA: TGTGCCAGCAGCCCAACAGGGGACACGGGCTACACCTTC. It specifies CASSPTGDTGYTF.

In its sample, this clone was seen a few times. V is TRBV4-3 and J is TRBJ1-1; possible D gene TRBD1, 5 bases. Per the germline V gene, CDR1 is LGHNA and CDR2 is YSLEER. V gave up 0 bases and J gave up 6 bases, with 11 bases separating them. The CDR3 spans 14 residues. The CDR3 DNA follows: TGCGCCAGCAGCCAAGATTTTTCCAGGGCTGAAGCTTTCTTT. Encoded protein: CASSQDFSRAEAFF.

The chain has TRBV19 and TRBJ1-5; a weak D match, TRBD1 (5 bases). CDR1 is LNHDA, CDR2 SQIVND, per germline (reference sequence). This CDR3 is 15 amino acids long. Trimming shortened V by 9 bases and J by 4 bases, and 19 bases separated the two germline ends. CDR3: CASNEHKGRNQPQHF. The CDR3 DNA follows: TGTGCCAGCAATGAACATAAGGGGAGGAATCAGCCCCAGCATTTT.

The chain uses TRBV28 and TRBJ1-1; D perhaps matches TRBD1 (6 bases). CDR3 length equals 14 residues. Between the trimmed V and J ends, which lost 6 bases and 1 base, there was a span of 12 bases. Germline V gene lookup returns CDR1 MDHEN and CDR2 SYDVKM. Here the CDR3 DNA reads TGTGCCAGCAGAACCTTGACAGGGAACACTGAAGCTTTCTTT. Its translation: CASRTLTGNTEAFF.

The J gene is TRBJ1-1, the V gene TRBV7-9, with 7 positions matching TRBD1. The germline gives CDR1 SEHNR, CDR2 FQNEAQ (reference sequence). The CDR3 has 18 residues. Unmatched junction bases numbered 15, after V lost 5 bases and J lost 0 bases. The CDR3 DNA sequence: TGTGCCAGCAGCAACCTACAGGGGTCTATTGAGTTGAACACTGAAGCTTTCTTT. Translation gives CASSNLQGSIELNTEAFF.

This sequence joins TRBV7-9 and TRBJ2-7; the D gene is possibly TRBD2 (6 bases). Germline V lookup: CDR1 SEHNR, CDR2 FQNEAQ (reference sequence). The V end was cut by 3 bases, the J end by 4 bases, with 13 bases between. This CDR3 has 14 residues. The CDR3 region is CASSLEGTSYEQYV. The CDR3 DNA reads as TGTGCCAGCAGCTTGGAGGGAACCTCATACGAGCAGTACGTC.

CDR3 amino acids: CASWPKTGFYGYTF. Written as DNA, the CDR3 is TGTGCCAGCTGGCCCAAGACAGGGTTCTATGGCTACACCTTC. The chain links TRBV5-6 to TRBJ1-2; TRBD1 matches at 7 bases. CDR3 length: 14 amino acids. J gave up 4 bases and V 7 bases, and 10 bases lay outside the gene matches. Germline assignment: CDR1 SGHDT and CDR2 YYEEEE.

The chain is built from TRBV15 and TRBJ1-5, with 9 nucleotides matching TRBD1. The CDR3 runs to 16 residues. Germline CDR1 and CDR2: LNHNV and YYDKDF (reference sequence). The V gene end was trimmed by 1 base and the J gene end by 2 bases; junction bases not matched to a gene: 3. CDR3 amino acids: CATSRGRTGGNQPQHF. In nucleotides, the CDR3 is TGTGCCACCAGCAGAGGAAGGACAGGGGGCAATCAGCCCCAGCATTTT.

This chain uses TRBV6-5 with TRBJ1-2; D not resolved. Per the germline V gene, CDR1 is MNHEY and CDR2 is SVGAGI. The V end lost 10 bases, the J end lost 2 bases, and 11 bases lay between the germline ends. The CDR3 loop spans 12 amino acids. CDR3 region: CATYARNYGYTF. CDR3 sequence (DNA): TGTGCCACTTACGCCAGGAACTATGGCTACACCTTC.

This chain connects TRBV19 to TRBJ2-3; D gene uncertain. Trimming shortened V by 1 base and J by 4 bases, and 6 bases separated the two germline ends. The CDR3 runs 13 residues. Germline CDR1 is LNHDA and CDR2 is SQIVND (reference sequence). CDR3 sequence: CASSIGPPDTQYF. In nucleotides, the CDR3 is TGTGCCAGTAGTATAGGGCCCCCAGATACGCAGTATTTT.

The chain couples TRBV25-1 to TRBJ2-7; perhaps TRBD1 as D (5 bases). Germline values: CDR1 MGHDK, CDR2 SYGVNS. The length of the CDR3 is 13 residues. Trimming removed 7 bases at V and 3 bases at J, with 13 bases between. This CDR3 is CASKGNWNYEQYF. The CDR3 region has the DNA TGTGCCAGCAAGGGGAACTGGAACTACGAGCAGTACTTC.

The rearrangement uses TRBV6-4 and TRBJ2-2; a weak D match, TRBD2 (5 bases). CDR3 length equals 13 residues. Germline V gene sequence: CDR1 MRHNA, CDR2 SNTAGT. V lost 5 bases and J 3 bases, leaving 7 bases between the germline ends. CDR3 sequence: CASSLEDTGELFF. The CDR3 coding sequence is TGTGCCAGCAGTTTGGAGGACACCGGGGAGCTGTTTTTT.

Here the CDR3 DNA reads TGTGCCAGCAGTAGGGGGGGTGAGCAGTTCTTC. Translation gives CASSRGGEQFF. This rearrangement joins TRBV12-3 or TRBV12-4 to TRBJ2-1, with TRBD2 as a possible D gene (7 bases). Trimming pared 5 bases from V and 9 bases from J, leaving 8 bases between. The CDR3 is 11 amino acids.

V is TRBV12-2 and J is TRBJ2-1; whether TRBD2, the table's D call, matches the DNA was not checked. TRBV12-2 is designated a pseudogene. The CDR3 is 18 amino acids. The CDR3 loop reads CASRLARKVAGHYNEQFF. The CDR3 nucleotides read TGTGCAAGTCGCTTAGCGCGAAAGGTAGCGGGGCACTACAATGAGCAGTTCTTC.

This chain joins TRBV10-3 and TRBJ1-5; TRBD1 matches at 10 bases. There are 18 residues in the CDR3. Germline V gene data show CDR1 as ENHRY and CDR2 as SYGVKD. Germline trimming cut 3 bases from V and 4 bases from J; bases unmatched to any gene: 12. As DNA, the CDR3 is TGTGCCATCAGTGAAGTAGGATTGGACAGGGGGTCAAATCAGCCCCAGCATTTT. It specifies CAISEVGLDRGSNQPQHF.

J is TRBJ1-2 and V is TRBV11-1, with 9 bases matching TRBD1. CDR1 and CDR2 (germline): SGHAT, FQDESV (reference sequence). V shed 4 bases, J shed 5 bases, and the junction held 5 bases outside the gene matches. The CDR3 is 14 amino acids. The CDR3 DNA sequence: TGTGCCAGCAGCTCCAGGACAGGGGTGTATGGCTACACCTTC. It translates to CASSSRTGVYGYTF.

With regard to this clone: A junction end diverges from the germline sequence, so it may reflect a read error. This CDR3 reads CASSLPHPGGSAF. CDR3 nucleotide sequence: TGTGCCAGCAGCTTGCCACACCCAGGTGGCTCAGCCTTC. The chain carries TRBV5-6 and TRBJ1-2; D is undetermined. The CDR3 contains 13 residues. The V gene's germline CDR1 is SGHDT and CDR2 YYEEEE.

Written as DNA, the CDR3 is TGTGCCACCGTGGACAGGGTTCTCGGTGAAAAACTGTTTTTT. As protein: CATVDRVLGEKLFF. The chain employs TRBV28 and TRBJ1-4; 8 bases are shared with TRBD1. After removal of 10 bases from V and 7 bases from J, the junction contained 11 bases not matched to a gene. Per germline, CDR1 MDHEN and CDR2 SYDVKM. This CDR3 has 14 residues.

The gene calls are TRBV7-3 and TRBJ2-1; weak D call: TRBD1 (6 bases). V lost 5 bases and J 0 bases, leaving 11 bases between the germline ends. Germline lookup yields CDR1 SGHTA and CDR2 FQGTGA. The CDR3 runs to 15 residues. In DNA, the CDR3 is TGTGCCAGCAGCCTCGACAGGAGCTCCTACAATGAGCAGTTCTTC. Its translation is CASSLDRSSYNEQFF.

The chain joins TRBV5-1 to TRBJ2-7; TRBD1 might be the D (5 bases). CDR3 length equals 14 residues. V shed 0 bases and J shed 7 bases, with 14 bases lying between them. Germline lookup yields CDR1 SGHRS and CDR2 YFSETQ. The CDR3 reads CASSLAQGAGEQYF. Written as DNA, the CDR3 is TGCGCCAGCAGCTTGGCCCAAGGGGCCGGGGAGCAGTACTTC.

The chain is built from TRBV6-5 and TRBJ1-1; TRBD1 is a possible D gene (6 bases). Trimming pared 6 bases from V and 1 base from J, leaving 9 bases between. The CDR3 extends over 13 amino acids. The germline gives CDR1 MNHEY, CDR2 SVGAGI. CDR3 sequence (DNA): TGTGCCAGCAGCCTGGGACAGAACACTGAAGCTTTCTTT. Translation gives CASSLGQNTEAFF.